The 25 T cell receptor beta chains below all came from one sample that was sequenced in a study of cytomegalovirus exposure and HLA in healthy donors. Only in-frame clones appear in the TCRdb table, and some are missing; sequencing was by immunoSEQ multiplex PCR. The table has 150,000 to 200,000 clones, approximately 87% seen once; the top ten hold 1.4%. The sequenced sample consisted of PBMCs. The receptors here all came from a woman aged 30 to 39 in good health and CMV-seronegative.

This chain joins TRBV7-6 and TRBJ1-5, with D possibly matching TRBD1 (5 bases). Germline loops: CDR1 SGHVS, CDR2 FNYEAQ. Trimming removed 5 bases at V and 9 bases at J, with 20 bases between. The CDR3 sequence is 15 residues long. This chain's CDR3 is CASSPFLGPPGPQHF. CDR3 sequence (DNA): TGTGCCAGCAGCCCCTTCTTGGGGCCCCCTGGGCCCCAGCATTTT.

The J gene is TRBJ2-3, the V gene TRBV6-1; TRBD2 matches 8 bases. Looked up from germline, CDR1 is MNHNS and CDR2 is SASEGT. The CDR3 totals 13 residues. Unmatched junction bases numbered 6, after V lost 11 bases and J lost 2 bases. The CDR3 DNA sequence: TGTGCCTCGGAGCGGGGGAACACAGATACGCAGTATTTT. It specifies CASERGNTDTQYF.

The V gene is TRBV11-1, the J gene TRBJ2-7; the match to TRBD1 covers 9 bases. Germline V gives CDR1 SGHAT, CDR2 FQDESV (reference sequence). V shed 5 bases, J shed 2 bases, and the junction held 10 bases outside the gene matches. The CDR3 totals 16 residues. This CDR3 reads CASSLGGTGIPYEQYF. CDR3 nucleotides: TGTGCCAGCAGCCTAGGAGGGACAGGGATACCCTACGAGCAGTACTTC.

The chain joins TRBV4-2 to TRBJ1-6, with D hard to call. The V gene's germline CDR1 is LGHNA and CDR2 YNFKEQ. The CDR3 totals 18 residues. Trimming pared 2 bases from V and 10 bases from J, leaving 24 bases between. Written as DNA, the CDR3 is TGTGCCAGCAGCCAAAATCTTCAGCAGGTACTAGGTGAATCACCCCTCCACTTT. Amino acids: CASSQNLQQVLGESPLHF.

Here the CDR3 DNA reads TGCAGCGTTGACGAACTTGGTAGCTATGGCTACACCTTC. It encodes CSVDELGSYGYTF. V is TRBV29-1 and J is TRBJ1-2; no firm D call. Trimming removed 3 bases at V and 4 bases at J, with 12 bases between. The germline CDR1 and CDR2 sequences are SQVTM and ANQGSEA. The CDR3 runs 13 residues.

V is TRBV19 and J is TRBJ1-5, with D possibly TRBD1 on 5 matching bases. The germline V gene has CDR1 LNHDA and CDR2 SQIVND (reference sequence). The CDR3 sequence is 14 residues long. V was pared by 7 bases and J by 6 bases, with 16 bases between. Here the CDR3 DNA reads TGTGCCAGTACCGATAATGGAAGGGGTCAGCCCCAGCATTTT. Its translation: CASTDNGRGQPQHF.

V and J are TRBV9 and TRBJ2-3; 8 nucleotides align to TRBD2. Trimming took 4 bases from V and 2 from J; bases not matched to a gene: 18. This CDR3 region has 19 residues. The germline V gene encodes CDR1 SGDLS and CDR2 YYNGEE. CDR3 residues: CASSQNRAPGLVFTDTQYF. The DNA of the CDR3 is TGTGCCAGCAGCCAAAACCGAGCACCGGGACTAGTATTCACAGATACGCAGTATTTT.

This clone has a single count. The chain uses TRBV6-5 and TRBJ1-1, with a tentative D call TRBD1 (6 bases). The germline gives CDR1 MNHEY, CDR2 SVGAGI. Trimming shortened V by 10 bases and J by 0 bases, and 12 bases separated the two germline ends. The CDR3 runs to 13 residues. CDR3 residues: CATCRGMNTEAFF. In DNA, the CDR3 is TGTGCCACATGCAGGGGAATGAACACTGAAGCTTTCTTT.

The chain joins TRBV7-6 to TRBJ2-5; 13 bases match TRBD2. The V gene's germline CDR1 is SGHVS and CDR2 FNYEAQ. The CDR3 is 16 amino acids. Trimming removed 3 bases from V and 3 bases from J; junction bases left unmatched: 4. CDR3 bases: TGTGCCAGCAGCTTGACTAGCGGGGGGACTAAAGAGACCCAGTACTTC. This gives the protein CASSLTSGGTKETQYF.

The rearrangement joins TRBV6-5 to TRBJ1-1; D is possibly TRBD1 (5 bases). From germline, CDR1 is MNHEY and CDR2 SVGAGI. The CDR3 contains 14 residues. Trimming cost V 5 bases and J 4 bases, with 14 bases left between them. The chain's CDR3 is CASSHRDGGTEAFF. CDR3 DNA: TGTGCCAGCAGTCACCGGGACGGGGGCACTGAAGCTTTCTTT.

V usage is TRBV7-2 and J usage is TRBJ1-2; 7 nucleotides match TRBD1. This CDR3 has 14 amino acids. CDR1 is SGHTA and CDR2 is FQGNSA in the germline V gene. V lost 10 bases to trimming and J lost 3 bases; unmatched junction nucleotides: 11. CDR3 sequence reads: CATRRQGSYYGYTF. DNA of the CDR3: TGTGCCACCAGGCGACAGGGTAGTTACTATGGCTACACCTTC. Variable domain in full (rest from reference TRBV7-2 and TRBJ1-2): GAGVSQSPSNKVTEKGKDVELRCDPISGHTALYWYRQSLGQGLEFLIYFQGNSAPDKSGLPSDRFSAERTGGSVSTLTIQRTQQEDSAVYLCATRRQGSYYGYTFGSGTRLTVV.

The CDR3: CASSQGQNQPQHF. The CDR3 DNA is TGCGCCAGCAGCCAAGGTCAGAATCAGCCCCAGCATTTT. The rearrangement uses TRBV4-1 and TRBJ1-5; no clear D. In germline, CDR1 is MGHRA, CDR2 YSYEKL. The germline V and J ends were trimmed by 1 base and 4 bases, with 5 bases remaining between them. The CDR3 spans 13 residues.

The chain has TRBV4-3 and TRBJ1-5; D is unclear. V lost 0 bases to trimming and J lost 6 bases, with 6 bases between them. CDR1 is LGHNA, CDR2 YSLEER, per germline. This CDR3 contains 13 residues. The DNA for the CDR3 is TGCGCCAGCAGCCAAGATGCGAGTCAGCCCCAGCATTTT. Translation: CASSQDASQPQHF.

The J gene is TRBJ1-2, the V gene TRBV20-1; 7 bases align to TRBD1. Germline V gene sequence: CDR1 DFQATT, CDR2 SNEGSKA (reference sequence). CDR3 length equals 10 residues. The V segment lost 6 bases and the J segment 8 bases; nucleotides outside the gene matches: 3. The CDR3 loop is CSAGQDGYTF. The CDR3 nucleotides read TGCAGTGCAGGACAGGACGGCTACACCTTC.

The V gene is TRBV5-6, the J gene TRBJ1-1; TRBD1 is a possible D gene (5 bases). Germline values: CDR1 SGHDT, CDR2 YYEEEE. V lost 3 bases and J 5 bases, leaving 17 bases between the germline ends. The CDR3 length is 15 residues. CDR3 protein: CASSWKGTRGTEAFF. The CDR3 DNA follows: TGTGCCAGCAGCTGGAAAGGGACGCGGGGGACTGAAGCTTTCTTT.

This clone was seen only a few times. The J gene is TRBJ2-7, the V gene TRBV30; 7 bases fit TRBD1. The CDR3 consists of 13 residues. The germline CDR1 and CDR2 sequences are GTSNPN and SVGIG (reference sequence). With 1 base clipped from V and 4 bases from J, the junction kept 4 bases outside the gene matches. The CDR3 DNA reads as TGTGCCTGGAGTGGACAGGGAAGGTACGAGCAGTACTTC. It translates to CAWSGQGRYEQYF.

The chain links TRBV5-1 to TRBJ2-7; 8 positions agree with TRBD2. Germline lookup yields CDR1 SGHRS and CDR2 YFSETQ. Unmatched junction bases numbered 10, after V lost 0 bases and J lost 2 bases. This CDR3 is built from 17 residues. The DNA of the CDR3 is TGCGCCAGCAGCTTGGCCGCAGGCGGGGGGTCCACCTACGAGCAGTACTTC. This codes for CASSLAAGGGSTYEQYF.

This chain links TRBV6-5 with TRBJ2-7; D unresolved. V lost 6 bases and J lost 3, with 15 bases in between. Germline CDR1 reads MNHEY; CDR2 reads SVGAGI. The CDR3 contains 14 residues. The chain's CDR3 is CASSHQNRDYEQYF. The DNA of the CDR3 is TGTGCCAGCAGCCACCAGAACAGAGACTACGAGCAGTACTTC.

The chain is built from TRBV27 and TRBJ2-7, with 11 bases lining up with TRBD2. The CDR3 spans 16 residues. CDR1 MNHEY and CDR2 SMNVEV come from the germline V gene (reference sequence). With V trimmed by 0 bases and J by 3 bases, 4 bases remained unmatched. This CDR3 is CASSLSLAGGLYEQYF. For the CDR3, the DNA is TGTGCCAGCAGTTTATCCTTAGCGGGGGGGCTCTACGAGCAGTACTTC.

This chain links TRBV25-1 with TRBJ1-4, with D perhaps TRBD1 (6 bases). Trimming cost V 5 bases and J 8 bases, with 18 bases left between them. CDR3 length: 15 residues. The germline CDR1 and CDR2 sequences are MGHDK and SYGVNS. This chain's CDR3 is CASSPPQGGGEKLFF. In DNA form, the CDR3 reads TGTGCCAGCAGTCCTCCACAGGGCGGGGGCGAAAAACTGTTTTTT.

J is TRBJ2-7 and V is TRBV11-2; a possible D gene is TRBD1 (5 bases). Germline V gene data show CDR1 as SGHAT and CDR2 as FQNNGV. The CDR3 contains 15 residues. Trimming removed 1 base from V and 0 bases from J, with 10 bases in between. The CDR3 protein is CASSLGGRNSYEQYF. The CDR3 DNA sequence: TGTGCCAGCAGCTTAGGGGGCAGAAACTCCTACGAGCAGTACTTC.

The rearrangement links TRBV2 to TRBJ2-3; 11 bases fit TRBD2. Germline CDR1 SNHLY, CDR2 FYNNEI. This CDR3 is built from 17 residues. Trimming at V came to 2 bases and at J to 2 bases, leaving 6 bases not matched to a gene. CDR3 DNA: TGTGCCAGCAGTGAATTAGCGGGGGGGCTCAACACAGATACGCAGTATTTT. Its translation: CASSELAGGLNTDTQYF.

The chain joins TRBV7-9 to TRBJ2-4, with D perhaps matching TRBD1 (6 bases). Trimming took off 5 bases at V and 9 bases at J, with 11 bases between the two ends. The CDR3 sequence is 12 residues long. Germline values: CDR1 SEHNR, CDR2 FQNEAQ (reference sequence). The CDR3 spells CASSARGTIQYF. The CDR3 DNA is TGTGCCAGCAGCGCCAGGGGTACCATTCAGTACTTC.

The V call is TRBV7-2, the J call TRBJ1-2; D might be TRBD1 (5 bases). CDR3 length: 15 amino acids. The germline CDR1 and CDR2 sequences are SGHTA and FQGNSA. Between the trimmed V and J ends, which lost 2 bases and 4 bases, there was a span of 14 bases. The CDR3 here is CASSLSGDGAYGYTF. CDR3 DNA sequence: TGTGCCAGCAGCTTATCGGGGGACGGAGCCTATGGCTACACCTTC.

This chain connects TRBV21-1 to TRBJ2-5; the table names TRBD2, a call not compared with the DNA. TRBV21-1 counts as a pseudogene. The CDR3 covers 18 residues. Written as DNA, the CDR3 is TGTGCCAGCAGCATGGATCGGTTGGGAGCGGGGGCTGGGGAGACCCAGTACTTC. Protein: CASSMDRLGAGAGETQYF.